The T cell receptor beta chain described here comes from a study of OX40 agonist ivuxolimab in advanced cancers. Turning to the study itself: Enrolled patients in dose escalation had cancers that were hepatocellular carcinoma, melanoma, renal cell or head and neck cancer.

Profiling relied on immunoSEQ multiplex PCR, and the TCRdb table lists in-frame clones only, not all of them. In the table there are 44,000 or so clones, approximately 91% of which are singletons. Germline V gene data show CDR1 as MGHRA and CDR2 as YSYEKL. The germline V and J ends were trimmed by 3 bases and 0 bases, with 9 bases remaining between them. This CDR3 contains 15 residues. V usage is TRBV4-1 and J usage is TRBJ2-1; D unresolved. The material sequenced was CD4+ or CD8+ T cells sorted from blood, taken in a trial of the OX40 agonist ivuxolimab. This clonotype originated in an adult with an advanced solid tumor such as melanoma, head and neck, liver or kidney cancer. In DNA, the CDR3 is TGCGCCAGCAGCCATACACCGTCCTCCTACAATGAGCAGTTCTTC. Translated: CASSHTPSSYNEQFF.